This paragraph reports one T cell receptor (beta chain). As yet, its antigen is unknown. The CDR3 runs 15 residues. Germline V gives CDR1 MNHNS, CDR2 SASEGT. Losses at the gene ends were 0 bases for V and 9 bases for J; bases not matched to a gene: 8. Here immunoSEQ multiplex PCR was the method, and the copy in TCRdb shows in-frame clones only, minus some. The sample includes around 130,000 clones, roughly 90% of them seen just once. The entry originates in a study of T cells in localized non-small cell lung cancer. The study, taken as a whole, reports: A single tumor region was sequenced, leaving heterogeneity possible.

The receptor comes from a female donor older than 55 with stage I lung adenocarcinoma. The chain couples TRBV6-1 to TRBJ2-1, with 7 positions matching TRBD2. Sample: peripheral blood, taken before any cancer treatment. This chain's CDR3 is CASSEAGGTFSEQFF. CDR3 nucleotide sequence: TGTGCCAGCAGTGAAGCGGGAGGGACCTTTAGTGAGCAGTTCTTC.